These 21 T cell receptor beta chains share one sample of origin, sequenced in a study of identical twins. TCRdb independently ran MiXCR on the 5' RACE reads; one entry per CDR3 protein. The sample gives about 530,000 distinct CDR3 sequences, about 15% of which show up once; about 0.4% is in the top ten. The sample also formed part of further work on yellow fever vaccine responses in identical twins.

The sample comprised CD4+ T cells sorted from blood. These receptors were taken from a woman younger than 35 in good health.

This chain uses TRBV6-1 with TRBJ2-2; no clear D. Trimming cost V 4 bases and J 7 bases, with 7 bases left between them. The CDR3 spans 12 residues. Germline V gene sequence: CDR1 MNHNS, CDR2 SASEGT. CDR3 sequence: CASSGRGGELFF. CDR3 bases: TGTGCCAGCAGTGGCCGCGGCGGGGAGCTGTTTTTT.

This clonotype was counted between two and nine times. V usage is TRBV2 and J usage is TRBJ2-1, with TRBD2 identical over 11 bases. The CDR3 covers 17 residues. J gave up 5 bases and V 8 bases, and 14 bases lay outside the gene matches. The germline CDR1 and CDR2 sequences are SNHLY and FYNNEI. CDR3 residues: CASVPSGGSATNNEQFF. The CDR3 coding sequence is TGTGCCAGCGTACCTAGCGGGGGGTCTGCTACGAACAATGAGCAGTTCTTC. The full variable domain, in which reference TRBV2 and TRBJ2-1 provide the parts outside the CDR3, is EPEVTQTPSHQVTQMGQEVILRCVPISNHLYFYWYRQILGQKVEFLVSFYNNEISEKSEIFDDQFSVERPDGSNFTLKIRSTKLEDSAMYFCASVPSGGSATNNEQFFGPGTRLTVL.

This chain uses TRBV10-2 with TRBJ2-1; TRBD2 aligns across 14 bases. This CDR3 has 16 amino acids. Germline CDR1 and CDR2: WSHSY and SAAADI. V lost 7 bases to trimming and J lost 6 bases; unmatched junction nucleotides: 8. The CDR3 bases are TGCGCCAGCACCCAGACTAGCGGGGGGGCTTTCAATGAGCAGTTCTTC. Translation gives CASTQTSGGAFNEQFF.

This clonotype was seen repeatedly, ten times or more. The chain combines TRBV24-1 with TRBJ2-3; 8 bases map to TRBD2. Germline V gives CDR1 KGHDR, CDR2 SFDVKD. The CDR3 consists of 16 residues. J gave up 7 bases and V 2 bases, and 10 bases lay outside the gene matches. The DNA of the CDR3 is TGTGCCACCAGTGATTCAGAGCCGGGAGGGTTGAATACGCAGTATTTT. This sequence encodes CATSDSEPGGLNTQYF.

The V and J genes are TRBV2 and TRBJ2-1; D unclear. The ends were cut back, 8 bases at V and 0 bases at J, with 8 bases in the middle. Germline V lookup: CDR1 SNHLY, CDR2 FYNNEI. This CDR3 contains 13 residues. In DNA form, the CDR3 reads TGTGCCAGCGACCCGAGCTCCTACAATGAGCAGTTCTTC. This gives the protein CASDPSSYNEQFF.

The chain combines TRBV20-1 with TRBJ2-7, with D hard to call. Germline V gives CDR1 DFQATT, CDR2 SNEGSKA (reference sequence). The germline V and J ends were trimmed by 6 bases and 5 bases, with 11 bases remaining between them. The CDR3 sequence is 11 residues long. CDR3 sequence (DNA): TGCAGTGCCGCGCTAGGGCACGAGCAGTACTTC. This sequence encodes CSAALGHEQYF.

This chain's CDR3 is CASSWAGSTGELFF. CDR3 coding DNA: TGTGCCAGCAGTTGGGCCGGGAGCACCGGGGAGCTGTTTTTT. The chain carries TRBV12-3 or TRBV12-4 and TRBJ2-2, with a possible D match to TRBD2 (6 bases). V was clipped by 4 bases and J by 4 bases, with 10 bases between them. The CDR3 is made up of 14 amino acids.

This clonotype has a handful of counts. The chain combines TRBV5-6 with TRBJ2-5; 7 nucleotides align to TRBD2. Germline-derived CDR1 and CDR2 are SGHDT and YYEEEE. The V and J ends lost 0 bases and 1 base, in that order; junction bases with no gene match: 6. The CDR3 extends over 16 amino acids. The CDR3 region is CASSLAGTTLQETQYF. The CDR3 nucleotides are TGTGCCAGCAGCTTGGCCGGGACTACTCTCCAAGAGACCCAGTACTTC.

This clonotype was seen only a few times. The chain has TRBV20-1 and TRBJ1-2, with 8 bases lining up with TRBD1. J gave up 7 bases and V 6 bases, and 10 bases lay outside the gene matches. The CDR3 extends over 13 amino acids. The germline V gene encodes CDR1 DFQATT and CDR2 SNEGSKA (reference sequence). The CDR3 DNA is TGCAGTGCCCCCCCCCCACAGGGGGGTGGCTACACCTTC. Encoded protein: CSAPPPQGGGYTF.

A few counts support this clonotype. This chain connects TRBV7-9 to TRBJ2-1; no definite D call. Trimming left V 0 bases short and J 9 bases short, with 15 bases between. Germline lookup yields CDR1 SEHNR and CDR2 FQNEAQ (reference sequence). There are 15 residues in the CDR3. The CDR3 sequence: CASSLAAVSGGEQFF. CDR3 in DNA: TGTGCCAGCAGCTTAGCCGCGGTCTCGGGTGGTGAGCAGTTCTTC.

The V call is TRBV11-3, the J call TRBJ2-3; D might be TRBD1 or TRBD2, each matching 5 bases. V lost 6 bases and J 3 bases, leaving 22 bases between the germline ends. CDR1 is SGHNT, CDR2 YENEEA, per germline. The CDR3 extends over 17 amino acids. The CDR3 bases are TGTGCCAGCAGTTTTTCCAGGGTCGCGGGTGATACAGATACGCAGTATTTT. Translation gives CASSFSRVAGDTDTQYF.

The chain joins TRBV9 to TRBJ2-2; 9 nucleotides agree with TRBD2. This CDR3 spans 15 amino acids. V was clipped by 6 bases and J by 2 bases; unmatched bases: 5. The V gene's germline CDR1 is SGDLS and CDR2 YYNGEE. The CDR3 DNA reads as TGTGCCAGCACCCCTAGCGGGGCAAACACCGGGGAGCTGTTTTTT. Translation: CASTPSGANTGELFF.

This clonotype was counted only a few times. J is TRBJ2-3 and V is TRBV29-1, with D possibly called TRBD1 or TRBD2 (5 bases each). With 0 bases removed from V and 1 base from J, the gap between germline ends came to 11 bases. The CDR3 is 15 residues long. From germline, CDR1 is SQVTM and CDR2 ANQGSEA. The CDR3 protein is CSVEDWGRGTDTQYF. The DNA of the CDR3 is TGCAGCGTTGAAGATTGGGGACGAGGCACAGATACGCAGTATTTT.

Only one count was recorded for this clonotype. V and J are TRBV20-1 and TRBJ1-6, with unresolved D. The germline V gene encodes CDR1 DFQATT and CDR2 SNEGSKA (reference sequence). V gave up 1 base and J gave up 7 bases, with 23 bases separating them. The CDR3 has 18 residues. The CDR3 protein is CSARGLSGDPYRNSPLHF. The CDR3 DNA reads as TGCAGTGCTAGAGGTCTATCCGGCGACCCGTACCGGAATTCACCCCTCCACTTT.

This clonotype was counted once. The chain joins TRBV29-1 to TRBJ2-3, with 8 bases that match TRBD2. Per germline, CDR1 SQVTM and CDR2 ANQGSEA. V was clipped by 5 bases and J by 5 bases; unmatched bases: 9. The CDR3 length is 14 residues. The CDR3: CSVFGGGPRDTQYF. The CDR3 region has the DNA TGCAGCGTTTTCGGGGGGGGGCCTAGAGATACGCAGTATTTT.

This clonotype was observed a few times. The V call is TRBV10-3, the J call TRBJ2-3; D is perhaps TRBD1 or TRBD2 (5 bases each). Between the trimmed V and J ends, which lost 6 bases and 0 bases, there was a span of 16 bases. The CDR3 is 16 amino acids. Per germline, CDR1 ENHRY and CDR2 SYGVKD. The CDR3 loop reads CAISDPGTASTDTQYF. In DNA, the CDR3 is TGTGCCATCAGCGACCCCGGGACGGCTAGCACAGATACGCAGTATTTT.

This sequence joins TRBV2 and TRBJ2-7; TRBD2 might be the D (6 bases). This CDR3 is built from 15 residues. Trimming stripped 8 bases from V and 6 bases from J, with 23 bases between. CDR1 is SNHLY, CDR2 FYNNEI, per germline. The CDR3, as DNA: TGTGCCAGCCACTCCAAAAACCGGGACTCTACCGAGCAGTACGTC. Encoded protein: CASHSKNRDSTEQYV.

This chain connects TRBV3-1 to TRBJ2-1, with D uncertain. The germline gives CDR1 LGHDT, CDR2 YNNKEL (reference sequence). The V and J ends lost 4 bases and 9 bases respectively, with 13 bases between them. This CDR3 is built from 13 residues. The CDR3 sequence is CASSPASVFEQFF. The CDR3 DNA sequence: TGTGCCAGCAGCCCGGCGTCAGTTTTTGAGCAGTTCTTC.

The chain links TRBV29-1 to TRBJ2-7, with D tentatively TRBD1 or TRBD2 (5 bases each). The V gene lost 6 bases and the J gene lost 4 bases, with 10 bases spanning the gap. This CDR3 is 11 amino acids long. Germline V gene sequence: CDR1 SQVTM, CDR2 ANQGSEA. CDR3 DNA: TGCAGCGTGGGGGACGGGTACGAGCAGTACGTC. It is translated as CSVGDGYEQYV.

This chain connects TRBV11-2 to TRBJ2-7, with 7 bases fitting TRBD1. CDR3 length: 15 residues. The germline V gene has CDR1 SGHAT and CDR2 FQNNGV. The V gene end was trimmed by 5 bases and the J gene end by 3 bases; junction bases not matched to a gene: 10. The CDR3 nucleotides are TGTGCCAGCAGCCTGTCCGGGACAGACCACTACGAGCAGTACTTC. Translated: CASSLSGTDHYEQYF.

The CDR3 DNA sequence: TGCGCCAGCAGCCAAGATCCTAGAGCGGGAGGAGGTAATGAGCAGTTCTTC. It specifies CASSQDPRAGGGNEQFF. The genes are TRBV4-1 and TRBJ2-1, with 9 bases aligning to TRBD2. Germline lookup yields CDR1 MGHRA and CDR2 YSYEKL. The CDR3 runs to 17 residues. The V segment lost 0 bases and the J segment 7 bases; nucleotides outside the gene matches: 10.